This T cell receptor beta chain was identified in a study of blood T cell repertoires in COVID-19. As for the study in general: Spain, Italy and the United States supplied samples that represented acute and convalescent COVID-19.

V shed 0 bases and J 0 bases; nucleotides not matched to a gene: 23. The CDR3 extends over 22 amino acids. Germline CDR1 is LGHDT and CDR2 is YNNKEL (reference sequence). In the study's own analysis: Scientists estimated how many nucleated cells there were by amplifying reference gene primers. TCRdb's copy holds only in-frame clones and misses some; the assay was immunoSEQ multiplex PCR. The DNA gave D and trimming, while V, J and clone size come from that table. The table shows roughly 200,000 clones, with more than 75% occurring only once. This clone was detected only once. This sequence originates from a woman at least 80 years old with acute or convalescent COVID-19. This sequence joins TRBV3-1 (or the pseudogene TRBV3-2) and TRBJ2-7, with 7 positions matching TRBD1. Material for sequencing was peripheral blood. The DNA for the CDR3 is TGTGCCAGCAGCCAAGATATCACAGGGGTCACTCACAATCTCCCCTCCTCCTACGAGCAGTACTTC. It codes for CASSQDITGVTHNLPSSYEQYF.